These T cell receptor beta chains were read from a single sample in a study of cytomegalovirus exposure and HLA in healthy donors. Some clones are missing from TCRdb's copy, which holds only in-frame ones; the method was immunoSEQ multiplex PCR. This table holds over 120,000 clones. The sequencing input was PBMCs. The source of these receptors is a male donor in good health and CMV-seronegative. Each CDR3 is given with its conserved first and last residue. Fields, in order: V gene, D gene, J gene, CDR3 protein, CDR3 DNA. D genes are given only for firm matches.

V gene: TRBV19
D gene: TRBD1
J gene: TRBJ2-1
CDR3 protein: CASSGRQGILNEQFF
CDR3 DNA: TGTGCCAGTAGTGGCCGACAGGGGATCCTGAATGAGCAGTTCTTC

V gene: TRBV5-1
D gene: TRBD2
J gene: TRBJ2-3
CDR3 protein: CASSFGLAPITDTQYF
CDR3 DNA: TGCGCCAGCAGCTTCGGACTAGCTCCAATCACAGATACGCAGTATTTT

V gene: TRBV5-6
D gene: -
J gene: TRBJ1-2
CDR3 protein: CASSPGAPYGYTF
CDR3 DNA: TGTGCCAGCAGCCCTGGGGCGCCCTATGGCTACACCTTC

V gene: TRBV9
D gene: TRBD2
J gene: TRBJ2-5
CDR3 protein: CASSVVSGGLEETQYF
CDR3 DNA: TGTGCCAGCAGCGTAGTTAGCGGGGGATTAGAAGAGACCCAGTACTTC

V gene: TRBV19
D gene: -
J gene: TRBJ2-4
CDR3 protein: CASKPGIGGQESWRAKNIQYF
CDR3 DNA: TGTGCCAGTAAGCCCGGAATAGGGGGTCAGGAGTCTTGGAGAGCCAAAAACATTCAGTACTTC

V gene: TRBV6-5
D gene: TRBD1
J gene: TRBJ2-7
CDR3 protein: CASSPDRGYYEQYF
CDR3 DNA: TGTGCCAGCAGTCCCGACAGGGGGTACTACGAGCAGTACTTC

V gene: TRBV7-9
D gene: -
J gene: TRBJ2-3
CDR3 protein: CASSPLGEAVADTQYF
CDR3 DNA: TGTGCCAGCAGCCCACTGGGGGAGGCAGTGGCAGATACGCAGTATTTT

V gene: TRBV30
D gene: -
J gene: TRBJ2-1
CDR3 protein: CAWSRGALYNEQFF
CDR3 DNA: TGTGCCTGGAGTCGCGGGGCCCTCTACAATGAGCAGTTCTTC

V gene: TRBV15
D gene: -
J gene: TRBJ2-7
CDR3 protein: CATSRDQDEQYF
CDR3 DNA: TGTGCCACCAGCAGAGATCAGGACGAGCAGTACTTC

V gene: TRBV5-4
D gene: TRBD1
J gene: TRBJ1-1
CDR3 protein: CASSPTGDTEAFF
CDR3 DNA: TGTGCCAGCAGCCCTACAGGGGACACTGAAGCTTTCTTT